These T cell receptor beta chains were read from a single sample in a study of CD8 T cells in Susac syndrome. From the immunoSEQ multiplex PCR reads, TCRdb called clonotypes with MiXCR, one entry per CDR3 protein. The profile shows tens of thousands of distinct CDR3 sequences, 94% of them singletons. Specimen: CD8+ T cells from PBMCs. These receptors came from a human donor in good health. Each CDR3 is given with its conserved first and last residue. Fields, in order: V gene, D gene, clone size, J gene, CDR3 protein, CDR3 DNA. A D gene is named only where the DNA matches it firmly. A row's size may be missing; if present it is once, few, many or a size class.

V: TRBV20-1
D: NA
size: once
J: TRBJ1-2
CDR3: CSAPGLKPNYGYTF
DNA: TGCAGTGCCCCCGGTCTGAAGCCTAACTATGGCTACACCTTC

V: TRBV7-9
D: TRBD2
size: NA
J: TRBJ2-1
CDR3: CASGRRGLAGGEQFF
DNA: TGTGCCAGCGGTAGGAGGGGACTAGCGGGAGGTGAGCAGTTCTTC

V: TRBV29-1
D: TRBD1
size: NA
J: TRBJ2-2
CDR3: CSAGTANTGELFF
DNA: TGCAGCGCCGGGACAGCTAACACCGGGGAGCTGTTTTTT

V: TRBV7-2
D: NA
size: once
J: TRBJ1-1
CDR3: CASSLLGGQVTEAFF
DNA: TGTGCCAGCAGCCTCCTTGGGGGGCAGGTCACTGAAGCTTTCTTT

V: TRBV28
D: NA
size: NA
J: TRBJ2-5
CDR3: CASSHGRLETQYF
DNA: TGTGCCAGCAGCCATGGTCGTCTAGAGACCCAGTACTTC

V: TRBV20-1
D: TRBD2
size: NA
J: TRBJ2-3
CDR3: CSARDLASGGSTDTQYF
DNA: TGCAGTGCTAGAGATCTTGCTAGCGGGGGCTCCACAGATACGCAGTATTTT

V: TRBV5-6
D: TRBD1
size: NA
J: TRBJ2-1
CDR3: CASSPGTVEQFF
DNA: TGTGCCAGCAGCCCCGGGACAGTTGAGCAGTTCTTC

V: TRBV28
D: TRBD2
size: NA
J: TRBJ2-1
CDR3: CASSLEREPHEQFF
DNA: TGTGCCAGCAGTTTAGAGCGGGAACCCCATGAGCAGTTCTTC

V: TRBV3-1
D: NA
size: NA
J: TRBJ2-1
CDR3: CASSQDMGTEINEQFF
DNA: TGTGCCAGCAGCCAAGATATGGGGACGGAGATCAATGAGCAGTTCTTC

V: TRBV9
D: NA
size: NA
J: TRBJ2-1
CDR3: CASSVSGEQFF
DNA: TGTGCCAGCAGCGTTTCAGGGGAGCAGTTCTTC

V: TRBV15
D: NA
size: NA
J: TRBJ2-3
CDR3: CATSPTRPDTQYF
DNA: TGTGCCACCAGCCCGACTAGACCAGATACGCAGTATTTT

V: TRBV4-3
D: NA
size: NA
J: TRBJ2-7
CDR3: CASSQDVGGTGYEQYF
DNA: TGCGCCAGCAGCCAAGATGTCGGGGGAACGGGGTACGAGCAGTACTTC

V: TRBV5-6
D: NA
size: NA
J: TRBJ1-1
CDR3: CASSWEPGSMNTEAFF
DNA: TGTGCCAGCAGCTGGGAGCCGGGTAGTATGAACACTGAAGCTTTCTTT

V: TRBV27
D: TRBD2
size: NA
J: TRBJ2-3
CDR3: CASSRVPSGASTDTQYF
DNA: TGTGCCAGCAGTCGCGTTCCTAGCGGTGCTAGCACAGATACGCAGTATTTT

V: TRBV6-6
D: NA
size: NA
J: TRBJ1-5
CDR3: CASRAGPGDQPQHF
DNA: TGTGCCAGCAGAGCGGGGCCGGGAGATCAGCCCCAGCATTTT

V: TRBV19
D: NA
size: NA
J: TRBJ2-1
CDR3: CASSIDDGYNEQFF
DNA: TGTGCCAGTAGTATAGACGACGGCTACAATGAGCAGTTCTTC

V: TRBV4-1
D: NA
size: NA
J: TRBJ1-2
CDR3: CASSQLTTGPLWGYTF
DNA: TGCGCCAGCAGCCAATTAACAACAGGGCCCCTCTGGGGCTACACCTTC

V: TRBV27
D: TRBD1
size: NA
J: TRBJ1-2
CDR3: CASSLTGTGHYGYTF
DNA: TGTGCCAGCAGTCTAACTGGGACAGGGCACTATGGCTACACCTTC

V: TRBV13
D: TRBD1
size: NA
J: TRBJ1-2
CDR3: CASSLRDRGLNGYTF
DNA: TGTGCCAGCAGCTTACGGGACAGGGGGCTGAATGGCTACACCTTC

V: TRBV7-9
D: TRBD2
size: NA
J: TRBJ2-1
CDR3: CASSPGLADYNEQFF
DNA: TGTGCCAGCAGCCCGGGACTAGCGGACTACAATGAGCAGTTCTTC

V: TRBV5-6
D: TRBD1
size: NA
J: TRBJ2-7
CDR3: CASSPGQGDYEQYF
DNA: TGTGCCAGCAGTCCGGGACAGGGGGATTACGAGCAGTACTTC

V: TRBV5-8
D: TRBD2
size: NA
J: TRBJ2-2
CDR3: CASSFSGGDINTGELFF
DNA: TGTGCCAGCAGCTTTAGCGGGGGAGACATAAACACCGGGGAGCTGTTTTTT

V: TRBV7-9
D: TRBD1
size: once
J: TRBJ1-2
CDR3: CASSLLGTGGNTF
DNA: TGTGCCAGCAGCTTGCTCGGGACAGGGGGCAACACCTTC

V: TRBV4-1
D: NA
size: NA
J: TRBJ2-2
CDR3: CASSQEGGRTGELFF
DNA: TGCGCCAGCAGCCAAGAGGGGGGGCGTACCGGGGAGCTGTTTTTT

V: TRBV27
D: TRBD1
size: once
J: TRBJ1-5
CDR3: CASRQGAGSNQSQHF
DNA: TGTGCCAGCAGGCAGGGGGCCGGGAGCAATCAGTCCCAGCATTTT

V: TRBV9
D: TRBD2
size: NA
J: TRBJ2-1
CDR3: CASSKSGGAHNEQFF
DNA: TGTGCCAGCAGCAAGAGCGGGGGGGCCCACAATGAGCAGTTCTTC

V: TRBV5-4
D: TRBD2
size: NA
J: TRBJ2-5
CDR3: CASSLLLAGGQETQYF
DNA: TGTGCCAGCAGCTTACTGCTAGCGGGAGGCCAAGAGACCCAGTACTTC

V: TRBV29-1
D: NA
size: NA
J: TRBJ1-1
CDR3: CSVTEAFF
DNA: TGCAGCGTCACTGAAGCTTTCTTT

V: TRBV19
D: TRBD2
size: once
J: TRBJ2-1
CDR3: CASSLPGLASPYNEQFF
DNA: TGTGCCAGTAGTCTTCCGGGACTAGCTTCCCCCTACAATGAGCAGTTCTTC

V: TRBV27
D: NA
size: NA
J: TRBJ2-1
CDR3: CASSLRGANYNEQFF
DNA: TGTGCCAGCAGTTTGAGGGGGGCCAACTACAATGAGCAGTTCTTC

V: TRBV9
D: NA
size: NA
J: TRBJ2-2
CDR3: CASSVGLGLGDPTGELFF
DNA: TGTGCCAGCAGCGTAGGGTTGGGGCTAGGGGACCCCACCGGGGAGCTGTTTTTT

V: TRBV28
D: TRBD2
size: NA
J: TRBJ2-1
CDR3: CASSYTGLHNEQFF
DNA: TGTGCCAGCAGTTATACGGGACTACACAATGAGCAGTTCTTC

V: TRBV29-1
D: TRBD1
size: NA
J: TRBJ2-7
CDR3: CSVEDRGNLQQYF
DNA: TGCAGCGTTGAGGACAGGGGAAACTTGCAGCAGTACTTC

V: TRBV7-2
D: NA
size: NA
J: TRBJ2-3
CDR3: CASSSLAEINTQYF
DNA: TGTGCCAGCAGCTCGTTAGCGGAGATAAATACGCAGTATTTT

V: TRBV4-1
D: NA
size: NA
J: TRBJ2-7
CDR3: CASSQEVGIVVYEQYF
DNA: TGCGCCAGCAGCCAAGAAGTGGGTATTGTTGTCTACGAGCAGTACTTC

V: TRBV27
D: NA
size: NA
J: TRBJ1-6
CDR3: CASSFSSYNSPLHF
DNA: TGTGCCAGCAGTTTCAGCTCCTATAATTCACCCCTCCACTTT

V: TRBV29-1
D: NA
size: NA
J: TRBJ1-2
CDR3: CSVEERHDIAGAKLGYTF
DNA: TGCAGCGTTGAAGAAAGGCACGACATCGCAGGGGCTAAATTGGGCTACACCTTC

V: TRBV4-3
D: NA
size: NA
J: TRBJ1-3
CDR3: CASSQDALSSGNTIYF
DNA: TGCGCCAGCAGCCAAGACGCACTCAGCTCTGGAAACACCATATATTTT

V: TRBV7-2
D: TRBD2
size: NA
J: TRBJ2-4
CDR3: CASSLEGGGAKYF
DNA: TGTGCCAGCAGCTTAGAGGGCGGGGGGGCCAAGTACTTC

V: TRBV20-1
D: NA
size: NA
J: TRBJ1-2
CDR3: CSARDRTDYGYTF
DNA: TGCAGTGCTAGAGATCGGACGGACTATGGCTACACCTTC

V: TRBV20-1
D: NA
size: NA
J: TRBJ2-6
CDR3: CSGRVQDSGANVLTF
DNA: TGCAGTGGCCGGGTCCAAGACTCTGGGGCCAACGTCCTGACTTTC

V: TRBV12-3/TRBV12-4
D: NA
size: few
J: TRBJ1-2
CDR3: CASSSGGYGYTF
DNA: TGTGCCAGCAGTTCCGGAGGCTATGGCTACACCTTC

V: TRBV28
D: NA
size: once
J: TRBJ1-1
CDR3: CASSLLILALNTEAFF
DNA: TGTGCCAGCAGTTTACTTATTCTGGCGTTGAACACTGAAGCTTTCTTT

V: TRBV7-8
D: NA
size: NA
J: TRBJ2-2
CDR3: CASSSGMFLNTGELFF
DNA: TGTGCCAGCAGCTCTGGGATGTTCTTGAACACCGGGGAGCTGTTTTTT

V: TRBV29-1
D: NA
size: NA
J: TRBJ2-7
CDR3: CSVVGDNLYEQYF
DNA: TGCAGCGTTGTGGGGGACAACCTATACGAGCAGTACTTC

V: TRBV20-1
D: NA
size: once
J: TRBJ2-5
CDR3: CSASDGSGQETQYF
DNA: TGCAGTGCTAGCGATGGGAGTGGGCAAGAGACCCAGTACTTC

V: TRBV27
D: TRBD2
size: NA
J: TRBJ2-1
CDR3: CASSLGTNGTNEQFF
DNA: TGTGCCAGCAGTTTAGGGACTAACGGGACCAATGAGCAGTTCTTC